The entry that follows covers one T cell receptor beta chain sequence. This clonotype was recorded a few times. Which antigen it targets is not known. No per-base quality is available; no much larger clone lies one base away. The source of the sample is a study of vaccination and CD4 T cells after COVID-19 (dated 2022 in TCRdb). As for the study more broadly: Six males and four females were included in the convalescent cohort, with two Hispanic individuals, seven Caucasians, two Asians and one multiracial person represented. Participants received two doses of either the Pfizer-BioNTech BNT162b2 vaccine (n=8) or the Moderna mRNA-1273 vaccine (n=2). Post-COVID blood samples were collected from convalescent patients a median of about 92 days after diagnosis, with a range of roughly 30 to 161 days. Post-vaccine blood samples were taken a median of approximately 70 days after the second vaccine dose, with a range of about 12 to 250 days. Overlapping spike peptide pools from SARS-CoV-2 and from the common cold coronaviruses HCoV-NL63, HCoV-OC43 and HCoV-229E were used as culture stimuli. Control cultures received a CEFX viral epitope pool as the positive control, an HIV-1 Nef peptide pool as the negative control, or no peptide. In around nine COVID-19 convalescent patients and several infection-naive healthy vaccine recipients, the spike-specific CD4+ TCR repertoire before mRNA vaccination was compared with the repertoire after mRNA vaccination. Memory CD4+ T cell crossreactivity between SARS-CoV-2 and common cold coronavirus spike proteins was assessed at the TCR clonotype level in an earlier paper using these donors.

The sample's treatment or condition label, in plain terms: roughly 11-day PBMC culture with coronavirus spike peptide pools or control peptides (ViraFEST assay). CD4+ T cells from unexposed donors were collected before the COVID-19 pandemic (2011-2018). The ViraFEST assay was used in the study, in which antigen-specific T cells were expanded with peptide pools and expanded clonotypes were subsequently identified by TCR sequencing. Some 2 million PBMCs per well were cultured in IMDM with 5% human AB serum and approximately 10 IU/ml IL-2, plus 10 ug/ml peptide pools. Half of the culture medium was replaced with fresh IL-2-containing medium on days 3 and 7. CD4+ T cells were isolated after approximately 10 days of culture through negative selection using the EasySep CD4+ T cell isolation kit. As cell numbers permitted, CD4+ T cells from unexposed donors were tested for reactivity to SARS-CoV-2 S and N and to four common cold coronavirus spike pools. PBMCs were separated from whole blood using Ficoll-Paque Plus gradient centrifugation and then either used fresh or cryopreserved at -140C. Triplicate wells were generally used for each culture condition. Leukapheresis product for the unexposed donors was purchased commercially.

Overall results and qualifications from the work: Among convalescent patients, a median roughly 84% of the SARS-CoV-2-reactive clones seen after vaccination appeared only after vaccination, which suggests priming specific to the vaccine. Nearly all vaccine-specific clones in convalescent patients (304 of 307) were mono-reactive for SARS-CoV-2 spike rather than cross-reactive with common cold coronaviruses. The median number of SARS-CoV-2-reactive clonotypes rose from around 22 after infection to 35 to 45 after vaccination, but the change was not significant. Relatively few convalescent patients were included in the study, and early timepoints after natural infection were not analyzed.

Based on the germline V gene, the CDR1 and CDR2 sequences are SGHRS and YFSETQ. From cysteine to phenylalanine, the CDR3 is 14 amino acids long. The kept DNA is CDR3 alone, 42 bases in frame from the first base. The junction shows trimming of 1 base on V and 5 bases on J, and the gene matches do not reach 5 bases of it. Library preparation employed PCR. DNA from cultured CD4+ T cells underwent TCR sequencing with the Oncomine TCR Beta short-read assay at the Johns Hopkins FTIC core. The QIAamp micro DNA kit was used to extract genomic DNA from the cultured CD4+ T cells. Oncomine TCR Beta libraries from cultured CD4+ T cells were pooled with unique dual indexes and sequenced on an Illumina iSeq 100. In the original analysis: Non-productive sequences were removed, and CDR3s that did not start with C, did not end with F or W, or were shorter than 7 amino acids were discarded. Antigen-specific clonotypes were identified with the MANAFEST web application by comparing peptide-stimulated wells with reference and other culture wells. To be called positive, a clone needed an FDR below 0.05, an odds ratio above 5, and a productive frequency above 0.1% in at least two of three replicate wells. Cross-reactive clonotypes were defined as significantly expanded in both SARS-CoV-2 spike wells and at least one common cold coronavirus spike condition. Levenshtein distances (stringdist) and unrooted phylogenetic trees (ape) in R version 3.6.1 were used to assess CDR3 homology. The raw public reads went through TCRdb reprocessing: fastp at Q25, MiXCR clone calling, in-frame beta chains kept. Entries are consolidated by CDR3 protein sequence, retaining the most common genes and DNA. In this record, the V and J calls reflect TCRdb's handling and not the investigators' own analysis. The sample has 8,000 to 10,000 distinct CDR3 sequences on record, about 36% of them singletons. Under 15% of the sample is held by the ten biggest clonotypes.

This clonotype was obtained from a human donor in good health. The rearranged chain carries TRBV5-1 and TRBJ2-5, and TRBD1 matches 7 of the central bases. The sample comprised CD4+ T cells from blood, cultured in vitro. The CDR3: CASSLTGVRETQYF. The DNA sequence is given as TGCGCCAGCAGCTTGACAGGGGTTCGGGAGACCCAGTACTTC.